What follows is one TCR beta chain and its context. Its antigen remains unknown. The data belong to a study of cytomegalovirus exposure and HLA in healthy donors. General study points: Cytomegalovirus-associated TCR beta chains were listed, numbering some 150.

The CDR3 runs 17 residues. The ends were cut back, 2 bases at V and 0 bases at J, with 17 bases in the middle. Germline CDR1 and CDR2: SGHNT and YYREEE (reference sequence). Method: immunoSEQ multiplex PCR; TCRdb's copy keeps in-frame clones and lacks some. The table lists about 280,000 clones, roughly 85% of them singletons. The sequence was obtained from a woman between 18 and 30 years old in good health and CMV-seronegative. This rearrangement joins TRBV5-4 to TRBJ1-1, with D unresolved. Specimen: PBMCs. CDR3 protein: CASSLGLEPGVNTEAFF. The CDR3 DNA reads as TGTGCCAGCAGCTTAGGGCTAGAGCCCGGGGTGAACACTGAAGCTTTCTTT.